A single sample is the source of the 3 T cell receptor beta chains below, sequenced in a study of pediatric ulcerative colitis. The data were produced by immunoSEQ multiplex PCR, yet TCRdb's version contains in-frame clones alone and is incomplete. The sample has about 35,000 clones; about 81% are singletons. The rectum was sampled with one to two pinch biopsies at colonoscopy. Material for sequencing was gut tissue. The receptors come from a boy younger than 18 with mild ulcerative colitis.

The DNA for the CDR3 is TGCAGCGTTTTAGGGATCCCGGGTCTTCAAGAGACCCAGTACTTC. Its translation is CSVLGIPGLQETQYF. V gene TRBV29-1 combines with J gene TRBJ2-5; D is unresolved. Germline CDR1 is SQVTM and CDR2 is ANQGSEA. V was cut by 5 bases and J by 2 bases, with 18 bases left in between. The CDR3 extends over 15 amino acids.

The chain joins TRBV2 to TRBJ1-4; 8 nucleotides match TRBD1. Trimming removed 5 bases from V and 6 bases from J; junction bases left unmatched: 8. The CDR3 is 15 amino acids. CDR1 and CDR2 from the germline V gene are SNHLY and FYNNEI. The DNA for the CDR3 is TGTGCCAGCAGTACCAGGGGGCGCCCCGATGAAAAACTGTTTTTT. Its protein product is CASSTRGRPDEKLFF.

The CDR3 sequence: CASSLAYEQYF. Here the CDR3 DNA reads TGTGCCAGCAGCTTGGCCTACGAGCAGTACTTC. J is TRBJ2-7 and V is TRBV5-6; D uncertain. Germline V gene sequence: CDR1 SGHDT, CDR2 YYEEEE. The CDR3 runs to 11 residues. With 0 bases removed from V and 2 bases from J, the gap between germline ends came to 0 bases.